Listed below are T cell receptor beta chains from one sample, sequenced in a study of cytomegalovirus exposure and HLA in healthy donors. Assay used: immunoSEQ multiplex PCR; TCRdb lists only in-frame clones, some missing. The table records about 150,000 clones, 70% to 90% of them present only once. What was sequenced was PBMCs. These TCRs come from a man younger than 30 in good health and CMV-seropositive. Each CDR3 is given without its conserved first and last residue.

CDR3 | V
ASSEQSGWELF | TRBV6-1
ASSQETRGHGYT | TRBV14
ASSYSHGTIY | TRBV6-5
ASSLAGSYEQY | TRBV11-2
ASSLTRGSGYEQY | TRBV7-3
ASSQEGPSGRDEQF | TRBV4-3
ASRLNPRGSSGANVLT | TRBV2
AWSPRGTGELF | TRBV30
ASREKGTSGLGGPYEQY | TRBV27
ASSLRTGGQTEAF | TRBV27
ASSLTSGGAGDTQY | TRBV13
ASTPVSTGRTEAF | TRBV6-5
ASSDRRGGALNTGELF | TRBV25-1
ASSPRTGSTTDTQY | TRBV7-8
AWSQGSAGNQPQH | TRBV30
ASSGGTIPYNEQF | TRBV5-6
ASSPDRAGNTEAF | TRBV6-5
ASSQDVAGVSMNTEAF | TRBV4-3
ASRKGTSALYEQY | TRBV5-5
ATSRAPGYGYT | TRBV15
ASSSFHRGSPEAF | TRBV6-5
ASSYSYLTGYTEAF | TRBV6-5
ASRGGQGYEQY | TRBV2
SVRTGGMTEAF | TRBV29-1